This passage covers 23 T cell receptor beta chains from one sample sequenced in a study of T cell clonotyping in hematopoietic cell transplantation. The protocol was immunoSEQ multiplex PCR, while the TCRdb copy is restricted to in-frame clones and leaves out a portion. The table has under 15,000 clones, 70% to 85% seen once; the top ten hold approximately 5%. The source material was PBMCs, sampled 100 days after allogeneic stem cell transplant. The receptors stem from a female patient in her forties who had an allogeneic stem cell transplant from a related donor, so T cells may come from the graft donor. Some clones in this sample may be carry-over from other donors' samples.

The chain combines TRBV14 with TRBJ1-1, with TRBD1 matching over 7 bases. CDR1 SGHDN and CDR2 FVKESK come from the germline V gene. The CDR3 spans 13 residues. Trimming cost V 5 bases and J 5 bases; bases outside gene matches: 5. CDR3 sequence reads: CASSTDRETEAFF. In DNA, the CDR3 is TGTGCCAGCAGCACCGACAGGGAGACTGAAGCTTTCTTT. The full variable domain, rest sourced from reference TRBV14 and TRBJ1-1, is EAGVTQFPSHSVIEKGQTVTLRCDPISGHDNLYWYRRVMGKEIKFLLHFVKESKQDESGMPNNRFLAERTGGTYSTLKVQPAELEDSGVYFCASSTDRETEAFFGQGTRLTVV.

This rearrangement joins TRBV19 to TRBJ1-2; a possible D gene is TRBD1 (5 bases). With 6 bases removed from V and 8 bases from J, the gap between germline ends came to 19 bases. Germline V lookup: CDR1 LNHDA, CDR2 SQIVND (reference sequence). The CDR3 totals 14 residues. CDR3 residues: CASSRGGRVGGYTF. The CDR3, as DNA: TGTGCCAGTAGCAGAGGAGGCAGGGTGGGCGGCTACACCTTC.

The genes are TRBV19 and TRBJ1-1, with 8 nucleotides matching TRBD1. This CDR3 has 15 residues. With V trimmed by 8 bases and J by 4 bases, 12 bases remained unmatched. Germline-derived CDR1 and CDR2 are LNHDA and SQIVND (reference sequence). The CDR3 here is CASRGQGTWSTEAFF. The CDR3 bases are TGTGCCAGTCGCGGACAGGGTACATGGAGCACTGAAGCTTTCTTT. Variable domain in full (rest from reference TRBV19 and TRBJ1-1): DGGITQSPKYLFRKEGQNVTLSCEQNLNHDAMYWYRQDPGQGLRLIYYSQIVNDFQKGDIAEGYSVSREKKESFPLTVTSAQKNPTAFYLCASRGQGTWSTEAFFGQGTRLTVV.

There are a few counts of this clone. The V gene is TRBV19, the J gene TRBJ2-7; no firm D call. The CDR3 sequence is 13 residues long. The V end was cut by 1 base, the J end by 6 bases, with 10 bases between. The germline gives CDR1 LNHDA, CDR2 SQIVND (reference sequence). For the CDR3, the DNA is TGTGCCAGTAGTATAGGTGAAGGGTCCGAGCAGTACTTC. Translating it yields CASSIGEGSEQYF.

The rearrangement joins TRBV6-6 to TRBJ2-5; the D call may be TRBD1 or TRBD2 (5 bases each). This CDR3 spans 14 amino acids. Trimming took 2 bases from V and 5 from J, leaving 12 bases between them. Germline values: CDR1 MNHNY, CDR2 SVGAGI (reference sequence). CDR3 sequence: CASSYGLEGETQYF. The CDR3 coding sequence is TGTGCCAGCAGTTACGGGCTAGAGGGGGAGACCCAGTACTTC.

The chain links TRBV7-6 to TRBJ2-7; 10 bases agree with TRBD2. The CDR3 is 15 amino acids. The germline gives CDR1 SGHVS, CDR2 FNYEAQ. Trimming cost V 0 bases and J 2 bases; bases outside gene matches: 1. The CDR3 loop is CASSLASGGTYEQYF. DNA of the CDR3: TGTGCCAGCAGCTTAGCTAGCGGGGGGACCTACGAGCAGTACTTC.

V is TRBV27 and J is TRBJ2-7; tentative D call: TRBD1 (6 bases). V lost 0 bases to trimming and J lost 5 bases, with 8 bases between them. The CDR3 runs to 13 residues. Germline V gene lookup returns CDR1 MNHEY and CDR2 SMNVEV (reference sequence). In DNA form, the CDR3 reads TGTGCCAGCAGTTTATCGGACAGTAACGAGCAGTACTTC. Protein: CASSLSDSNEQYF.

The chain uses TRBV11-2 and TRBJ2-7; no clear D gene. Germline-derived CDR1 and CDR2 are SGHAT and FQNNGV. V shed 2 bases and J shed 4 bases, with 9 bases lying between them. The CDR3 runs to 13 residues. CDR3 sequence (DNA): TGTGCCAGCAGCTTACCCTCTTCGTACGAGCAGTACTTC. Translating gives CASSLPSSYEQYF.

This clone was recorded once. This chain joins TRBV2 and TRBJ1-2; TRBD1 matches 8 bases. CDR1 and CDR2 (germline): SNHLY, FYNNEI. This CDR3 comprises 12 residues. V lost 6 bases and J lost 7; bases outside the gene matches: 4. The CDR3 nucleotides read TGTGCCAGCAGCCAGGGGGCGGGTGGCTACACCTTC. As protein: CASSQGAGGYTF.

The chain carries TRBV30 and TRBJ1-5; D gene ambiguous. V gave up 1 base and J gave up 1 base, with 5 bases separating them. The germline V gene has CDR1 GTSNPN and CDR2 SVGIG (reference sequence). The CDR3 has 13 residues. Here the CDR3 DNA reads TGTGCCTGGAGTGGAGTGAGCAATCAGCCCCAGCATTTT. Residues: CAWSGVSNQPQHF. Filled out from reference TRBV30 and TRBJ1-5, the complete variable domain reads SQTIHQWPATLVQPVGSPLSLECTVEGTSNPNLYWYRQAAGRGLQLLFYSVGIGQISSEVPQNLSASRPQDRQFILSSKKLLLSDSGFYLCAWSGVSNQPQHFGDGTRLSIL.

J is TRBJ2-5 and V is TRBV6-5, with 7 bases identical to TRBD2. J lost 1 base, V lost 0 bases, and 5 bases had no gene match. The CDR3 runs to 16 residues. Germline V gene lookup returns CDR1 MNHEY and CDR2 SVGAGI. CDR3 sequence reads: CASSYSPSGLQETQYF. In nucleotides, the CDR3 is TGTGCCAGCAGTTACTCCCCTAGCGGACTCCAAGAGACCCAGTACTTC.

V gene TRBV5-1 combines with J gene TRBJ1-3; D unclear. Germline V CDR1 and CDR2: SGHRS, YFSETQ. V lost 5 bases and J lost 1, with 7 bases in between. This CDR3 has 13 amino acids. The CDR3: CASRAGSGNTIYF. The CDR3, as DNA: TGCGCCAGCAGGGCCGGATCTGGAAACACCATATATTTT.

This sequence joins TRBV6-1 and TRBJ1-4; 9 bases map to TRBD1. The CDR3 covers 16 residues. V lost 5 bases, J lost 1 base, and 5 bases stayed unmatched. Looked up from germline, CDR1 is MNHNS and CDR2 is SASEGT. In DNA form, the CDR3 reads TGTGCCAGCAGTAAAGACAGGGGGAGAACTAATGAAAAACTGTTTTTT. This codes for CASSKDRGRTNEKLFF.

The CDR3 is CASSEAQGVPYNEQFF. CDR3 sequence (DNA): TGTGCCAGCAGTGAAGCGCAGGGGGTTCCCTACAATGAGCAGTTCTTC. The V call is TRBV6-1, the J call TRBJ2-1; 7 nucleotides line up with TRBD1. Germline assignment: CDR1 MNHNS and CDR2 SASEGT. V shed 0 bases, J shed 2 bases, and the junction held 4 bases outside the gene matches. The CDR3 has 16 residues.

The V gene is TRBV27, the J gene TRBJ1-1, with D unclear. The CDR3 consists of 14 residues. In germline, CDR1 is MNHEY, CDR2 SMNVEV (reference sequence). The ends were cut back, 3 bases at V and 10 bases at J, with 18 bases in the middle. CDR3 sequence: CASSFLGIGYGAFF. The CDR3 nucleotides are TGTGCCAGCAGTTTCCTCGGAATTGGGTACGGAGCTTTCTTT.

The chain's CDR3 is CAWSVQVNTEAFF. The CDR3 DNA reads as TGTGCCTGGAGTGTACAGGTGAACACTGAAGCTTTCTTT. V is TRBV30 and J is TRBJ1-1, with D maybe TRBD1 (5 bases). Germline CDR1 reads GTSNPN; CDR2 reads SVGIG (reference sequence). Trimming removed 0 bases at V and 0 bases at J, with 5 bases between. The CDR3 extends over 13 amino acids.

V usage is TRBV6-5 and J usage is TRBJ1-1; possible D gene TRBD1, 5 bases. From germline, CDR1 is MNHEY and CDR2 SVGAGI. V was trimmed by 4 bases and J by 9 bases, leaving 9 bases between them. The CDR3 sequence is 11 residues long. The CDR3 DNA sequence: TGTGCCAGCAGTTCCCGGGGGAAAGCTTTCTTT. Translating it yields CASSSRGKAFF.

The rearrangement links TRBV4-1 to TRBJ1-3; no clear D. Trimming left V 4 bases short and J 1 base short, with 5 bases between. Germline-derived CDR1 and CDR2 are MGHRA and YSYEKL. CDR3 size: 13 residues. The chain's CDR3 is CASSPWSGNTIYF. CDR3 DNA: TGCGCCAGCAGCCCCTGGTCTGGAAACACCATATATTTT.

The chain joins TRBV7-9 to TRBJ2-3; no clear D. V was cut by 3 bases and J by 4 bases, with 2 bases left in between. Per the germline V gene, CDR1 is SEHNR and CDR2 is FQNEAQ (reference sequence). CDR3 length: 11 residues. The CDR3 loop reads CASSLADTQYF. CDR3 DNA: TGTGCCAGCAGCTTGGCAGATACGCAGTATTTT.

The chain is built from TRBV6-5 and TRBJ1-2, with D possibly TRBD1 on 6 matching bases. CDR3 length equals 13 residues. Deletions cut 5 bases from V and 4 bases from J, with 11 bases between. Germline V gene lookup returns CDR1 MNHEY and CDR2 SVGAGI. CDR3 DNA sequence: TGTGCCAGCAGTGCACAGGGTGGCTATGGCTACACCTTC. Translating gives CASSAQGGYGYTF.

This chain joins TRBV19 and TRBJ2-7, with 14 bases lining up with TRBD2. Trimming took 6 bases from V and 3 from J; bases not matched to a gene: 19. This CDR3 is built from 20 residues. Germline CDR1 LNHDA, CDR2 SQIVND (reference sequence). This CDR3 is CASSLGTSGRGQESNYEQYF. The DNA of the CDR3 is TGTGCCAGTAGCCTCGGGACTAGCGGGAGAGGTCAGGAAAGTAACTACGAGCAGTACTTC.

The rearrangement joins TRBV7-9 to TRBJ2-7; D may be TRBD1 or TRBD2 (5 bases each). V was clipped by 3 bases and J by 5 bases, with 23 bases between them. This CDR3 has 17 amino acids. Germline loops: CDR1 SEHNR, CDR2 FQNEAQ (reference sequence). The CDR3 loop reads CASSLRGETVFGNEQYF. The CDR3 coding sequence is TGTGCCAGCAGCTTGCGAGGGGAAACGGTATTCGGGAACGAGCAGTACTTC.

The table lists this clone with a count of one. The chain joins TRBV11-2 to TRBJ2-7, with 7 bases identical to TRBD2. The CDR3 length is 15 residues. V gave up 5 bases and J gave up 6 bases; unmatched junction bases: 13. Germline CDR1 and CDR2: SGHAT and FQNNGV. The CDR3 region has the DNA TGTGCCAGCAGCCCTGGGGGAGGGTACAGCGCCGAGCAGTACTTC. It yields the protein CASSPGGGYSAEQYF. Together with reference TRBV11-2 and TRBJ2-7, the CDR3 gives the full variable domain: EAGVAQSPRYKIIEKRQSVAFWCNPISGHATLYWYQQILGQGPKLLIQFQNNGVVDDSQLPKDRFSAERLKGVDSTLKIQPAKLEDSAVYLCASSPGGGYSAEQYFGPGTRLTVT.